The clone carrying this TCR beta chain has a handful of counts. As yet, its antigen is unknown. TCRdb reprocessed the 5' RACE reads via MiXCR and lists one record per CDR3 protein. The sample includes approximately 260,000 distinct CDR3 sequences, 15% to 20% of them seen just once. The record originates from a study of T-cell memory formation after mild COVID-19. The CDR3 has 14 amino acids. The V gene lost 3 bases and the J gene lost 11 bases, with 18 bases spanning the gap. Germline values: CDR1 MNHEY, CDR2 SVGAGI. Regarding the study as a whole: Memory sampled before infection contained some responding clones, suggesting cross-reactive memory joined.

The specimen sequenced was PBMCs or a T cell subset sorted from them (not recorded which). The V and J genes are TRBV6-5 and TRBJ2-3, with no clear D. This sequence originates from a man aged 18 to 30 who had mild COVID-19 (a few samples of this study predate the infection). Cell type and time point are not known. The CDR3 sequence is CASSYLRAESEQYF. CDR3 bases: TGTGCCAGCAGTTATCTTAGGGCGGAGAGTGAGCAGTATTTT.